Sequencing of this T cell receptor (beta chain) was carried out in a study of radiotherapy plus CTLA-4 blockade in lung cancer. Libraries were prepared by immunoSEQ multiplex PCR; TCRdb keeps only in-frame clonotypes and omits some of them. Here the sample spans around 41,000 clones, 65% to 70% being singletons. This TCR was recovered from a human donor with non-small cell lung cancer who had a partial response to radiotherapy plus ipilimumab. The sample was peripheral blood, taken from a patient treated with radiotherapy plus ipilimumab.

CDR3 DNA: TGTGCCACCAGCAGGGAGGGCAGGGTATCGTTCGGGGGGGAGACCCAGTACTTC. Its protein product is CATSREGRVSFGGETQYF. The genes are TRBV15 and TRBJ2-5; 7 nucleotides match TRBD2. The trim removed 3 bases at V and 5 bases at J, leaving 18 bases unmatched. Germline assignment: CDR1 LNHNV and CDR2 YYDKDF (reference sequence). The length of the CDR3 is 18 residues.